This TCR beta chain derives from a study of molecular identifiers for immune sequencing clone quantification. Study results and limitations: The sizes of highly expanded clones could be underestimated when identical TCR molecules share a barcode.

Previously described methods with listed TCR primers produced the bulk TCR libraries. TCRdb re-called the PCR reads through MiXCR, storing one row per CDR3 protein. The data show some 59,000 distinct CDR3 sequences, around 27% seen once. Germline V gives CDR1 MDHEN, CDR2 SYDVKM. V gave up 2 bases and J gave up 2 bases; unmatched junction bases: 9. The CDR3 covers 17 residues. In regard to this clonotype: Its specificity is unknown.

Sorting defined naive CD8 T cells as CD8+CD4-CCR7+CD45RA+. The gene calls are TRBV28 and TRBJ1-2; TRBD1 aligns across 9 bases. The sample taken for sequencing was naive CD8+ T cells from blood, with Jurkat cell RNA spiked in. This sample's subset: FACS-sorted CD8+CD4-CCR7+CD45RA+ naive T cells. This clonotype originated in a human donor in good health. Some libraries in this study had Jurkat cell RNA spiked in. In nucleotides, the CDR3 is TGTGCCAGCAGTTTACGCGGGACAGGGAGGACCAACTATGGCTACACCTTC. Translation gives CASSLRGTGRTNYGYTF.